These T cell receptor beta chains were read from a single sample in a study of Ad26.COV2.S vaccination and SARS-CoV-2 variants. The data were produced by immunoSEQ multiplex PCR, yet TCRdb's version contains in-frame clones alone and is incomplete. The table includes around 450,000 clones, roughly nine tenths detected once. Sequenced material: peripheral blood, taken in a trial of Ad26.COV2.S vaccine versus placebo. Receptors originate from a person between 18 and 65 years old who received the Ad26.COV2.S COVID-19 vaccine or a placebo. Each CDR3 is given with its conserved first and last residue. The D gene is left open where the match is weak. The size of a clone is reported for some rows only, either as once, few or many, or as a class for expanded clones.

D gene: NA; CDR3 length: 13; V gene: TRBV5-4; J gene: TRBJ2-3; clone size: NA; CDR3 DNA: TGTGCCAGCAGCTCCAGTTTTGCAGATACGCAGTATTTT; CDR3 protein: CASSSSFADTQYF
D gene: NA; CDR3 length: 14; V gene: TRBV7-2; J gene: TRBJ1-1; clone size: once; CDR3 DNA: TGTGCCAGCAGCTTAGAACGTCGAGACACTGAAGCTTTCTTT; CDR3 protein: CASSLERRDTEAFF
D gene: TRBD1; CDR3 length: 15; V gene: TRBV24-1; J gene: TRBJ1-2; clone size: once; CDR3 DNA: TGTGCCACCAGTGATACCCACAGGGGCGCTGGTGGCTACACCTTC; CDR3 protein: CATSDTHRGAGGYTF
D gene: NA; CDR3 length: 13; V gene: TRBV7-2; J gene: TRBJ2-3; clone size: NA; CDR3 DNA: TGTGCCAGCAGCTTTCTAGTTGAGGATACGCAGTATTTT; CDR3 protein: CASSFLVEDTQYF
D gene: TRBD1; CDR3 length: 15; V gene: TRBV4-2; J gene: TRBJ1-6; clone size: NA; CDR3 DNA: TGTGCCAGCAGCCAATCCGGGACAGTCAGTTTATCCCTCCACTTT; CDR3 protein: CASSQSGTVSLSLHF
D gene: NA; CDR3 length: 13; V gene: TRBV3-1/TRBV3-2; J gene: TRBJ1-3; clone size: once; CDR3 DNA: TGTGCCAGCAGCCAAGATTCAGGAAACACCATATATTTT; CDR3 protein: CASSQDSGNTIYF
D gene: TRBD1; CDR3 length: 16; V gene: TRBV7-3; J gene: TRBJ2-2; clone size: NA; CDR3 DNA: TGTGCCAGCAGCATCAACGGGGACAGAATCACCGGGGAGCTGTTTTTT; CDR3 protein: CASSINGDRITGELFF
D gene: TRBD1; CDR3 length: 15; V gene: TRBV15; J gene: TRBJ1-1; clone size: NA; CDR3 DNA: TGTGCCACCAGCACCCCAGGGACAGGGAACACTGAAGCTTTCTTT; CDR3 protein: CATSTPGTGNTEAFF
D gene: TRBD2; CDR3 length: 15; V gene: TRBV25-1; J gene: TRBJ2-5; clone size: NA; CDR3 DNA: TGTGCCAGCAGTGAATCTACGGGAGGGCTGGAGACCCAGTACTTC; CDR3 protein: CASSESTGGLETQYF
D gene: NA; CDR3 length: 11; V gene: TRBV20-1; J gene: TRBJ1-6; clone size: NA; CDR3 DNA: TGCAGTGCTACCAACTGGTGGCCCCTCCACTTT; CDR3 protein: CSATNWWPLHF
D gene: NA; CDR3 length: 15; V gene: TRBV2; J gene: TRBJ1-2; clone size: NA; CDR3 DNA: TGTGCCAGCAGTGAAGGTCCAGTGACTAACTATGGCTACACCTTC; CDR3 protein: CASSEGPVTNYGYTF
D gene: TRBD1; CDR3 length: 16; V gene: TRBV18; J gene: TRBJ2-5; clone size: NA; CDR3 DNA: TGTGCCAGCTCCGCCGGGACAGGGAGGCACGGAGAGACCCAGTACTTC; CDR3 protein: CASSAGTGRHGETQYF
D gene: TRBD1; CDR3 length: 16; V gene: TRBV15; J gene: TRBJ1-2; clone size: NA; CDR3 DNA: TGTGCCACCAGCAGAGACCCTTCGGGACAGTTATATGGCTACACCTTC; CDR3 protein: CATSRDPSGQLYGYTF
D gene: NA; CDR3 length: 13; V gene: TRBV5-1; J gene: TRBJ1-1; clone size: NA; CDR3 DNA: TGCGCCAGCAGCTTCGGGTACAACACTGAAGCTTTCTTT; CDR3 protein: CASSFGYNTEAFF